This is a list of T cell receptor beta chains from one sample in a study of cytomegalovirus exposure and HLA in healthy donors. The data were produced by immunoSEQ multiplex PCR, yet TCRdb's version contains in-frame clones alone and is incomplete. This listing includes about 140,000 clones. Sequences were obtained from PBMCs. The receptors stem from a woman in her late teens or twenties in good health and CMV-seronegative. Each CDR3 is given with its conserved first and last residue. A D gene is named only where the DNA matches it firmly.

j_call d_call v_call cdr3_aa cdr3_nt
TRBJ2-1 TRBD2 TRBV7-3 CASSPGLAGGNEQFF TGTGCCAGCAGCCCGGGACTAGCGGGAGGCAATGAGCAGTTCTTC
TRBJ2-7 - TRBV7-9 CASSIQGGSYEQYF TGTGCCAGCAGTATACAGGGCGGTAGTTACGAGCAGTACTTC
TRBJ1-1 TRBD1 TRBV5-8 CASRNTGVGEAFF TGTGCCAGCAGGAACACAGGGGTTGGTGAAGCTTTCTTT
TRBJ2-3 TRBD2 TRBV19 CASSPEAGGRSTDTQYF TGTGCCAGTAGTCCTGAAGCGGGAGGTCGTAGCACAGATACGCAGTATTTT
TRBJ2-3 TRBD2 TRBV30 CAWKPSGSTDTQYF TGTGCCTGGAAGCCTAGCGGCAGCACAGATACGCAGTATTTT
TRBJ1-5 TRBD1 TRBV19 CATSQGGRNQPQHF TGTGCCACCTCACAGGGGGGTCGCAATCAGCCCCAGCATTTT
TRBJ1-1 - TRBV19 CASSTYASSEAFF TGTGCCAGTAGTACCTATGCTAGCAGTGAAGCTTTCTTT
TRBJ2-1 - TRBV10-1 CASSEGGGGHPLFF TGCGCCAGCAGTGAGGGTGGGGGCGGGCACCCCCTTTTCTTC
TRBJ1-2 - TRBV7-9 CAGGTNYGYTF TGTGCCGGGGGGACTAACTATGGCTACACCTTC
TRBJ2-5 TRBD2 TRBV7-9 CASSLGLAGETQYF TGTGCCAGCAGCCTCGGACTAGCGGGAGAGACCCAGTACTTC
TRBJ2-1 TRBD2 TRBV4-1 CASSQDWGGSRNEQFF TGCGCCAGCAGCCAAGATTGGGGCGGGAGTCGCAATGAGCAGTTCTTC
TRBJ2-1 TRBD2 TRBV5-4 CASSLVASGAEQFF TGTGCCAGCAGCTTAGTGGCTAGCGGGGCTGAGCAGTTCTTC
TRBJ2-3 - TRBV20-1 CSALRSDTQYF TGCAGTGCTCTACGGAGCGATACGCAGTATTTT
TRBJ2-1 TRBD1 TRBV5-1 CASSLVGQGADEQFF TGCGCCAGCAGCTTGGTCGGACAGGGGGCGGATGAGCAGTTCTTC
TRBJ1-5 - TRBV2 CASNGQSNQPQHF TGTGCCAGCAACGGACAGTCAAATCAGCCCCAGCATTTT
TRBJ1-4 - TRBV5-1 CASSLGEGDGEKLFF TGCGCCAGCAGCTTGGGCGAGGGGGACGGCGAAAAACTGTTTTTT
TRBJ1-2 - TRBV6-5 CASSYSREYGYTF TGTGCCAGCAGTTACTCGAGAGAGTATGGCTACACCTTC
TRBJ1-1 - TRBV29-1 CSVEIQLNTEAFF TGCAGCGTGGAAATACAGCTGAACACTGAAGCTTTCTTT
TRBJ1-1 - TRBV5-6 CASSLDAGEGEAFF TGTGCCAGCAGCTTGGATGCAGGGGAGGGGGAAGCTTTCTTT
TRBJ2-5 TRBD2 TRBV6-1 CASSDGLTSGQETQYF TGTGCCAGCAGTGATGGGCTGACTAGCGGCCAAGAGACCCAGTACTTC
TRBJ1-1 - TRBV10-3 CAISGGLLGTEAFF TGTGCCATCAGCGGCGGGCTTTTGGGAACTGAAGCTTTCTTT
TRBJ2-2 - TRBV7-8 CASRRAGAQHNTGELFF TGTGCCAGCAGGCGGGCAGGGGCGCAACACAACACCGGGGAGCTGTTTTTT
TRBJ1-2 TRBD1 TRBV27 CAIRTGNYGYTF TGTGCCATCAGGACAGGGAATTACGGCTACACCTTC
TRBJ2-2 TRBD1 TRBV6-4 CASQGQGDTGELFF TGTGCCAGCCAAGGACAGGGGGACACCGGGGAGCTGTTTTTT
TRBJ1-2 - TRBV6-1 CASSAQISNYGYTF TGTGCCAGCAGTGCCCAGATATCTAACTATGGCTACACCTTC
TRBJ2-1 - TRBV19 CASSRTNGSYNEQFF TGTGCCAGTAGTCGAACTAACGGGAGTTACAATGAGCAGTTCTTC
TRBJ2-3 - TRBV7-2 CASSLASASDTYTDTQYF TGTGCCAGCAGCTTAGCGTCGGCTAGCGATACGTACACAGATACGCAGTATTTT
TRBJ2-3 TRBD1 TRBV5-4 CASSRQDRTTDTQYF TGTGCCAGCAGCCGCCAGGACAGGACCACAGATACGCAGTATTTT
TRBJ2-7 TRBD2 TRBV6-1 CASSEAEGLAGGVYEQYF TGTGCCAGCAGTGAAGCGGAGGGACTAGCGGGAGGGGTTTACGAGCAGTACTTC
TRBJ2-1 TRBD1 TRBV2 CASIDRGSYNEQFF TGTGCCAGCATCGACAGGGGCTCCTACAATGAGCAGTTCTTC
TRBJ2-7 - TRBV19 CASSIGAQGSYEQYF TGTGCCAGTAGTATAGGGGCGCAGGGGTCCTACGAGCAGTACTTC
TRBJ2-1 TRBD2 TRBV5-1 CASSPSGSNEQFF TGCGCCAGCAGCCCTAGCGGGAGTAATGAGCAGTTCTTC
TRBJ1-2 - TRBV30 CASWRRYGYTF TGTGCCTCGTGGCGGCGTTATGGCTACACCTTC
TRBJ2-2 - TRBV9 CASSVVDRNTGELFF TGTGCCAGCAGCGTAGTGGACAGGAACACCGGGGAGCTGTTTTTT
TRBJ1-2 - TRBV11-1 CASSLKADSYGYTF TGTGCCAGCAGCTTAAAAGCAGACTCCTATGGCTACACCTTC
TRBJ2-5 TRBD1 TRBV7-2 CASSQGQQETQYF TGTGCCAGCAGCCAGGGACAGCAAGAGACCCAGTACTTC
TRBJ2-1 - TRBV19 CASSLRTEYNEQFF TGTGCCAGTAGTCTCCGGACAGAATACAATGAGCAGTTCTTC
TRBJ1-2 - TRBV7-2 CASSPSSRQDNYGYTF TGTGCCAGCAGCCCATCATCCCGACAGGATAACTATGGCTACACCTTC
TRBJ2-2 TRBD1 TRBV5-1 CASSSGTGWNTGELFF TGCGCCAGCAGTTCCGGGACAGGCTGGAACACCGGGGAGCTGTTTTTT